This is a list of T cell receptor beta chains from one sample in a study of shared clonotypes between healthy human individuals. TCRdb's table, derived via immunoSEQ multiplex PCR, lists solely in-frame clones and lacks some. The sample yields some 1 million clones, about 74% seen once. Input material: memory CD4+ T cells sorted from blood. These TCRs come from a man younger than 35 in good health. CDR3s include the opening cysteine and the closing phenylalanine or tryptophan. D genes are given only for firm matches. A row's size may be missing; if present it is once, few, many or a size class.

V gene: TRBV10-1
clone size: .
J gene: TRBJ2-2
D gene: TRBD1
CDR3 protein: CASSGVTGANTGELFF
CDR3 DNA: TGCGCCAGCAGTGGGGTGACAGGGGCGAACACCGGGGAGCTGTTTTTT

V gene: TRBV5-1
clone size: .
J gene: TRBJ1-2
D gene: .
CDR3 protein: CASSSFGLYGYTF
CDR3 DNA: TGCGCCAGCAGCTCCTTCGGACTGTATGGCTACACCTTC

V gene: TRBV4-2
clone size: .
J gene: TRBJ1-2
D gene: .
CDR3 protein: CASSQDAGYGGGYTF
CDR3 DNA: TGTGCCAGCAGCCAAGATGCTGGATATGGGGGCGGCTACACCTTC

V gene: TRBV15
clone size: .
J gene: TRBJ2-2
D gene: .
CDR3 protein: CATSRASGANTGELFF
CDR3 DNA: TGTGCCACCAGCAGGGCGTCGGGAGCGAACACCGGGGAGCTGTTTTTT

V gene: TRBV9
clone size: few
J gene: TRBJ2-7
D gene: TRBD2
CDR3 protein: CASSPGLASAEQYF
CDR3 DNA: TGTGCCAGCAGCCCAGGACTAGCGTCAGCCGAGCAGTACTTC

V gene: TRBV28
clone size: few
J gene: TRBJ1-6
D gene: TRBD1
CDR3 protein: CASSSTGEGSPLHF
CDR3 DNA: TGTGCCAGCAGCTCGACAGGGGAAGGTTCACCCCTCCACTTT

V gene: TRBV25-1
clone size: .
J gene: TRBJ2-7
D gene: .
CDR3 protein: CASSVLGGSYEQYF
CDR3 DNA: TGTGCCAGCAGCGTACTTGGGGGAAGCTACGAGCAGTACTTC

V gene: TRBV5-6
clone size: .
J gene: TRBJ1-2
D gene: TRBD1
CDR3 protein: CASSPTGTGANYGYTF
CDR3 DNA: TGTGCCAGCAGCCCGACTGGGACAGGGGCGAACTATGGCTACACCTTC

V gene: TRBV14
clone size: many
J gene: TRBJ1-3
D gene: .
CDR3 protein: CASSQFFPGTGNTIYF
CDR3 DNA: TGTGCCAGCAGCCAATTTTTTCCAGGGACTGGAAACACCATATATTTT

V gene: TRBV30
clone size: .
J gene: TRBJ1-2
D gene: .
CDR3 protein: CAWPRGGVDGYTF
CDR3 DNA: TGTGCCTGGCCTCGAGGGGGGGTAGATGGCTACACCTTC

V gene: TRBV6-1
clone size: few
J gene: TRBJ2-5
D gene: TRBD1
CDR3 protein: CASSEGQGSGETQYF
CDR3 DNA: TGTGCCAGCAGTGAGGGACAGGGGAGTGGGGAGACCCAGTACTTC

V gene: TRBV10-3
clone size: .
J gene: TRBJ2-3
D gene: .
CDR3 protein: CATVDRLEDTQYF
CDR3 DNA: TGTGCCACGGTCGACAGACTGGAGGATACGCAGTATTTT

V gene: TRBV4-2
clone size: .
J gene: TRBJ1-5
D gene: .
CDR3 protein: CASSPQGSSNQPQHF
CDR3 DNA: TGTGCCAGCAGCCCCCAGGGGTCGAGCAATCAGCCCCAGCATTTT

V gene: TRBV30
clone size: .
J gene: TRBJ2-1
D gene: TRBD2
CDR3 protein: CAWNKGLAGSNEQFF
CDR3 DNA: TGTGCCTGGAATAAGGGACTAGCGGGCTCGAATGAGCAGTTCTTC

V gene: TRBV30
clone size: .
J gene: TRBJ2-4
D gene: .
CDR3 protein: CAWSDVHLAKNIQYF
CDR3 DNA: TGTGCCTGGAGTGACGTACACCTAGCCAAAAACATTCAGTACTTC

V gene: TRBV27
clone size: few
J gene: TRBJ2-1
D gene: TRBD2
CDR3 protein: CASSLPRLAGVRNEQFF
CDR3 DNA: TGTGCCAGCAGTTTACCCCGACTAGCGGGGGTCCGGAATGAGCAGTTCTTC

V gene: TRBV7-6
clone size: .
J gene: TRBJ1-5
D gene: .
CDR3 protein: CASSLLCSNQPQHF
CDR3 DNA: TGTGCCAGCAGCCTTCTGTGTAGCAATCAGCCCCAGCATTTT

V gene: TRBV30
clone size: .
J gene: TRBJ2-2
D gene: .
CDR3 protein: CAWTEVSGAFGELFF
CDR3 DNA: TGTGCCTGGACGGAAGTCAGTGGGGCCTTCGGGGAGCTGTTTTTT